This TCR beta chain derives from a study of cytomegalovirus exposure and HLA in healthy donors. Background on the study: The study placed 70% to 90% of its approximately 430 genotyped donors in the Caucasian-associated ancestry cluster. Study-level findings and limits: HLA restriction was apparent for most CMV-associated TCR beta chains in a later analysis. A later analysis revealed that TCR association rates differed between HLA loci, peaking at DRB1 and bottoming out at HLA-C.

PCR involved 60 Vbeta and 13 Jbeta primers. Repertoires were generated with immunoSEQ multiplex PCR, while TCRdb's copy carries only in-frame clones and drops some. The table has 150,000 to 200,000 clones, 70% to 80% seen once. CDR1 and CDR2 from the germline V gene are SGHTA and FQGTGA. The CDR3 is 16 amino acids. The V end lost 2 bases, the J end lost 2 bases, and 16 bases lay between the germline ends. On this clone: What it binds is unknown.

The chain carries TRBV7-3 and TRBJ2-7; a possible D gene is TRBD1 (5 bases). The sample comprised PBMCs. This sequence was found in a man aged 25 to 40 in good health and CMV-seronegative. The CDR3 DNA is TGTGCCAGCAGCTTATCCCCGGCGACAGACACCTACGAGCAGTACTTC. It yields the protein CASSLSPATDTYEQYF. The complete variable domain, with remaining parts taken from reference TRBV7-3 and TRBJ2-7, reads GAGVSQTPSNKVTEKGKYVELRCDPISGHTALYWYRQSLGQGPEFLIYFQGTGAADDSGLPNDRFFAVRPEGSVSTLKIQRTERGDSAVYLCASSLSPATDTYEQYFGPGTRLTVT.